This paragraph reports one T cell receptor (beta chain). This clonotype was detected only a few times. Its antigen remains unidentified. No clone much larger than this one lies a single base away; base qualities are absent. To demonstrate the VDJtools post-analysis software, TCR beta repertoires were profiled from the peripheral blood of 10 to 15 young patients with multiple sclerosis. Multiple sclerosis patients were children and adolescents aged roughly 6 to 17 years. CDR3 length: 19 amino acids, cysteine to phenylalanine. The retained sequence is limited to the CDR3, 57 bases, with the frame set at the first base. The germline V gene encodes CDR1 SEHNR and CDR2 FQNEAQ (reference sequence). Trimming at the junction amounts to 5 bases on V and 3 bases on J, and the germline ends lie 26 bases apart. Receptors were amplified or captured by PCR. The listed sequencing device is Illumina HiSeq 2500. Unique molecular identifiers were incorporated into TCR beta cDNA libraries to reduce PCR and sequencing biases. Every 1 to 10 million input T cells yielded around 500,000 cDNA molecules, meaning each molecule approximated one T cell. Patient libraries were prepared and sequenced with the same protocol used for the earlier healthy control dataset. Within a given batch, samples were prepared together, multiplexed and sequenced on the same HiSeq lane. Per the original workflow: Raw barcoded reads were processed with MIGEC, and single-read molecular identifier groups were discarded before consensus assembly and CDR3 extraction. Clonotype tables were post-analysed with VDJtools, and diversity was normalized by down-sampling all datasets to the smallest sample size. Repertoire overlap clustering matched CDR3 amino acid but not nucleotide sequences to correct batch-related cross-sample contamination. Clones were called with MiXCR by TCRdb after fastp trimmed the public reads at Q25, and only in-frame beta chains were retained. Identical CDR3 proteins give one entry, which carries the most common genes and DNA. TCRdb's processing, not the authors', yielded these V and J calls. The sample table lists about 430,000 distinct CDR3 sequences, approximately 37% of them with a count of one. In total, the top ten clones hold roughly 8.2% of the sample.

The sample belongs to a study of post-analysis software for immune sequencing data (dated by TCRdb to about 2015). Background for the entire study: Recorded disease courses included relapsing-remitting, secondary progressive and progressive-relapsing multiple sclerosis, with some patients lacking subtype annotation. Patient repertoires were compared against about twelve previously published healthy control repertoires from donors aged roughly 6 to 25 years. A subset of samples was prepared in parallel using single-end sample barcoding, then pooled and co-amplified after Illumina adapter ligation. Results the study describes overall, beyond this receptor: Roughly 5 TRBV segments, including TRBV5-6, TRBV5-1 and TRBV20-1, were significantly more frequent in patients than controls. Direct clustering with F measure showed strong co-clustering of samples prepared in the same batch, prompting a batch-effect correction. The multiple sclerosis patient group was slightly younger than the control group. Multiple sclerosis patients had significantly lower normalized Chao1 diversity than controls, a result that suggests substantial peripheral T-cell clonal expansion.

Here the chain combines TRBV7-9 and TRBJ2-1; TRBD1 is perhaps the D gene, given 6 matching bases. This sequence originates from a girl aged 2 to 10 with multiple sclerosis. Sequencing used blood. The CDR3 sequence is CASSAPGTLTNGIYNEQFF. The sequence in DNA is TGTGCCAGCAGCGCGCCCGGGACACTCACCAACGGAATCTACAATGAGCAGTTCTTC.